Listed below are T cell receptor beta chains from one sample, sequenced in a study of T cell responses to AZD1222 COVID-19 vaccine. The table came from immunoSEQ multiplex PCR; TCRdb's copy has only in-frame clones and leaves some out. The table shows 150,000 to 200,000 clones, with 90% to 95% occurring only once. The sequencing used peripheral blood, collected 28 days after the second AZD1222 dose. The receptors were gathered from an adult who received the AZD1222 COVID-19 vaccine. The CDR3 runs from the conserved cysteine through the conserved F or W. The D gene is left open where the match is weak. Clone size is stated in some rows and not others, as once, few, many or a class when expanded.

cdr3_nt | cdr3_aa | j_call | v_call | d_call | clone_size
TGCGCCAGCAGGGTCACTAGCGCGAACACCGGGGAGCTGTTTTTT | CASRVTSANTGELFF | TRBJ2-2 | TRBV10-2 | TRBD2 | -
TGTGCCAGCAGCTTAGGTAGCGAATGGAGCACAGATACGCAGTATTTT | CASSLGSEWSTDTQYF | TRBJ2-3 | TRBV7-9 | - | -
TGTGCCTGGCGGGAATGGGGGAACACCGGGGAGCTGTTTTTT | CAWREWGNTGELFF | TRBJ2-2 | TRBV30 | - | -
TGTGCCAGCAGTTTACAGGGGGGTAAAGCTTTCTTT | CASSLQGGKAFF | TRBJ1-1 | TRBV12-3/TRBV12-4 | TRBD1 | -
TGTGCCAGCAAGGGACTAGCGGGAGTAGGTGGAGAGACCCAGTACTTC | CASKGLAGVGGETQYF | TRBJ2-5 | TRBV28 | TRBD2 | -
TGTGCCAGCAGCAAAGATCAAGGGATTCGCCATAATTCACCCCTCCACTTT | CASSKDQGIRHNSPLHF | TRBJ1-6 | TRBV21-1 | - | -
TGTGCCAGCAGTTCGAATCGGGGGCAGGAGCAGTACTTC | CASSSNRGQEQYF | TRBJ2-7 | TRBV6-5 | - | -
TGTGCCAGCAGCCCCGGGACTAGCGGGATTAATGAGCAGTTCTTC | CASSPGTSGINEQFF | TRBJ2-1 | TRBV6-2/TRBV6-3 | TRBD2 | -
TGTGCTAGTGCCTCCGGGGTCCTACAAGAGACCCAGTACTTC | CASASGVLQETQYF | TRBJ2-5 | TRBV12-5 | - | few
TGTGCCAGCAGCCTCGAGCGGAGGGGGCCTGAGCAGTTCTTC | CASSLERRGPEQFF | TRBJ2-1 | TRBV4-2 | - | -
TGTGCCAGCAGTTACTCTAGCAATCAGCCCCAGCATTTT | CASSYSSNQPQHF | TRBJ1-5 | TRBV6-2/TRBV6-3 | - | once
TGTGCCAGCAGCCCCGTAGCGGCCGGCACTGAAGCTTTCTTT | CASSPVAAGTEAFF | TRBJ1-1 | TRBV7-9 | - | -
TGTGCCTGGAGTTTCCCAGAGGGTGATGGATTGGAAAAACTGTTTTTT | CAWSFPEGDGLEKLFF | TRBJ1-4 | TRBV30 | - | -
TGTGCCAGCAGCCTACGAGCGGGATCCTACAATGAGCAGTTCTTC | CASSLRAGSYNEQFF | TRBJ2-1 | TRBV14 | TRBD2 | -
TGTGCCAGACAAGAGGGGGAGGCGGCAAACGAGCAGTACTTC | CARQEGEAANEQYF | TRBJ2-7 | TRBV6-5 | - | once
TGTGCCAGCAGCTTAGACAGCTATGGCTACACCTTC | CASSLDSYGYTF | TRBJ1-2 | TRBV7-2 | - | -
TGTGCCTGGAGTGTCGGGCAGGGGGCTGGAAACACCATATATTTT | CAWSVGQGAGNTIYF | TRBJ1-3 | TRBV30 | TRBD1 | -
TGTGCCAGCAGCTTAGCAGGGCTACTTAATGAAAAACTGTTTTTT | CASSLAGLLNEKLFF | TRBJ1-4 | TRBV7-9 | - | -
TGTGCCTGGAAAGACAGAGCTAACACTGAAGCTTTCTTT | CAWKDRANTEAFF | TRBJ1-1 | TRBV30 | - | -
TGTGCCAGCAGCCTTTGGGTTAGGTACGGCCACTTCACTGAAGCTTTCTTT | CASSLWVRYGHFTEAFF | TRBJ1-1 | TRBV6-2/TRBV6-3 | - | few
TGTGCCAGCTCGCTGACAGGGGGCATGAACACTGAAGCTTTCTTT | CASSLTGGMNTEAFF | TRBJ1-1 | TRBV18 | TRBD1 | -
TGCGCCAGCAGCCGAAACACGGATGGTGAAAAACTGTTTTTT | CASSRNTDGEKLFF | TRBJ1-4 | TRBV5-1 | - | once
TGTGCCAGCAGGACTGAACACAATGAGCAGTTCTTC | CASRTEHNEQFF | TRBJ2-1 | TRBV12-3/TRBV12-4 | - | once
TGTGCCAGCAGCTTAAGACCTCGGACTAGCGGTATCACAGATACGCAGTATTTT | CASSLRPRTSGITDTQYF | TRBJ2-3 | TRBV7-3 | TRBD2 | -
TGTGCCAGTAGTCCACCCCGGCTAGCGGGAGTGACCTACGAGCAGTACTTC | CASSPPRLAGVTYEQYF | TRBJ2-7 | TRBV19 | TRBD2 | -
TGTGCCAGCAGTTTAGGGGGGGCGGGCTATGGCTACACCTTC | CASSLGGAGYGYTF | TRBJ1-2 | TRBV27 | - | -
TGTGCCAGCAGCTTAGATTGGGGTGAGCAGTTCTTC | CASSLDWGEQFF | TRBJ2-1 | TRBV7-2 | - | -
TGTGCCAGCAGCCCCCGGACAGCACTCAGCTCTGGGGCCAACGTCCTGACTTTC | CASSPRTALSSGANVLTF | TRBJ2-6 | TRBV7-9 | - | -
TGCAGTGGCGGCAGTTCCTACGAGCAGTACTTC | CSGGSSYEQYF | TRBJ2-7 | TRBV20-1 | - | -
TGTGCCAGCAGTGAGGGGGAGGTACACGAGCAGTACTTC | CASSEGEVHEQYF | TRBJ2-7 | TRBV6-1 | - | -
TGTGCCAGCAGCCTCCAGGGGTATCTGGATACGCAGTATTTT | CASSLQGYLDTQYF | TRBJ2-3 | TRBV7-9 | - | -
TGTGCCAGCGAGCGCGGGAGAGGGGCCGGGGAGCTGTTTTTT | CASERGRGAGELFF | TRBJ2-2 | TRBV5-8 | TRBD2 | -
TGTGCCAGCAGCCACACGGACAGGGGAAACACCATATATTTT | CASSHTDRGNTIYF | TRBJ1-3 | TRBV5-4 | TRBD1 | -
TGTGCCAGCAGCTTGTCAACCGGTATTTATCAGCCCCAGCATTTT | CASSLSTGIYQPQHF | TRBJ1-5 | TRBV5-6 | - | -
TGTGCCAGCAGCCAGACTAGCGGGAGCCCAGATACGCAGTATTTT | CASSQTSGSPDTQYF | TRBJ2-3 | TRBV6-4 | TRBD2 | -
TGTGCCAGCAGCTTGGTGGCAGGGAGTCGCTTC | CASSLVAGSRF | TRBJ1-2 | TRBV5-8 | - | -
TGTGCCAGCAGCCCGGACAGGGGGTCAACTGAAGCTTTCTTT | CASSPDRGSTEAFF | TRBJ1-1 | TRBV6-5 | TRBD1 | -
TGTGCCAGCAGGGACATAATCTACAATGAGCAGTTCTTC | CASRDIIYNEQFF | TRBJ2-1 | TRBV27 | - | -
TGTGCCAGCAGTTACAGCTCTAGTCACTCCTACGAGCAGTACTTC | CASSYSSSHSYEQYF | TRBJ2-7 | TRBV6-5 | - | -
TGTGCCAGCAGCTTAGTTGCAGGGAGTGGAAACACCATATATTTT | CASSLVAGSGNTIYF | TRBJ1-3 | TRBV7-9 | - | -
TGTGCCAGCAGCTTGGGTTTCGCGGGAGGCCGGAATGAGCAGTTCTTC | CASSLGFAGGRNEQFF | TRBJ2-1 | TRBV5-8 | TRBD2 | -
TGTGCCAGCTCACAGGGAATCAATGAAAAACTGTTTTTT | CASSQGINEKLFF | TRBJ1-4 | TRBV18 | - | -
TGTGCCAGCAGCCAACAGCGCGGAGGGCTGTTTTTT | CASSQQRGGLFF | TRBJ1-4 | TRBV3-1/TRBV3-2 | - | -